This T cell receptor (beta chain) was recovered during a study of T cell changes during pregnancy in multiple sclerosis. This CDR3 is 19 amino acids long. The germline gives CDR1 MNHEY, CDR2 SMNVEV (reference sequence). J gave up 3 bases and V 6 bases, and 16 bases lay outside the gene matches. Produced via immunoSEQ multiplex PCR; TCRdb's table is partial and in-frame only. The sample includes around 61,000 clones, around nine tenths of them seen just once. The genes are TRBV27 and TRBJ2-3, with 12 bases aligning to TRBD2. The receptor comes from a female donor in good health, enrolled as a control in a pregnancy study. Sequencing was performed on peripheral blood, taken in the third trimester of pregnancy. The CDR3 reads CASSQETSGGTRWTDTQYF. The CDR3 DNA reads TGTGCCAGCAGCCAAGAGACTAGCGGGGGAACGCGTTGGACAGATACGCAGTATTTT.